This TCR beta chain came from a study of graft-versus-host responses after intestinal transplantation (dated by TCRdb to the early 2020s). Looking at the study overall: The transplants that recipients received were multivisceral, liver-intestinal, or isolated intestinal. All recipients received anti-thymocyte globulin induction followed by maintenance tacrolimus and steroids for about three years. After intestinal transplantation, graft-versus-host and host-versus-graft alloreactive T cell clones in the graft, circulation and bone marrow were tracked using bulk TCR-beta CDR3 sequencing. Alloreactive clones were identified by sequencing pre-transplant mixed lymphocyte reaction products and comparing these products with unstimulated pre-transplant donor and recipient T cells. Of the roughly 24 intestinal transplant recipients enrolled in the cohort, one of whom was a retransplant, a few patients without pretransplant specimens were excluded. A peak of at least 4% donor T cells among recipient peripheral blood mononuclear cells was the definition used for donor T cell macrochimerism. Instead of going to the commercial service, samples from a few later patients were sequenced in-house on an Illumina MiSeq and processed with MiXCR. Overall results and qualifications from the work: The relatively low number and heterogeneity of intestinal transplant patients limited the conclusions. Early after transplant, peak levels of circulating GvH clones were found to be associated with declines in HvG clones. In the allografts of patients with donor T cell macrochimerism, GvH to HvG T cell clonal ratios were high. GvH clones were found in recipient bone marrow, and some of the GvH clones appeared earlier in ileal mucosa or blood, which is consistent with an intestinal mucosal origin.

The sample's time point label, decoded: cells obtained before transplantation from donor or recipient. CD3+CD4+ and CD3+CD8+ populations were FACS-sorted from unstimulated pre-transplant donor and recipient cells taken from spleen or lymph nodes. In the case of this clone: The antigen it binds to is not known. Base qualities are missing; no much larger clone stands one base away.

Library prep was done by the immunoSEQ multiplex PCR assay. For most patients, genomic DNA was isolated with the Qiagen DNeasy Blood and Tissue Kit and sent frozen to Adaptive Biotechnologies for TCR sequencing. For most patients, high-throughput TCR-beta CDR3 sequencing of genomic DNA was performed by Adaptive Biotechnologies. The authors' analysis ran thus. Adaptive's ImmunoSEQ software supplied the TCR sequencing data for under 20 patients, while MiXCR and VDJtools were used to process a few other patients. To correct CD4 versus CD8 sorting errors, any sequence found in both subsets at a frequency ratio below 5:1 was removed. CDR3 nucleotide sequences shared between donor and recipient were removed because their origin could not be assigned. Alloreactive clones required at least 2-fold expansion over unstimulated cells and minimum CFSE-low frequency of 0.002% (template counts) or 0.001% (read counts). Mappable clones were those detected in sequenced pre-transplant spleen, lymph node, or MLR CFSE-low populations of the donor or recipient. Cumulative frequency of alloreactive clones was calculated as a percentage of all sequences weighted by copy number. In its TCRdb copy, this immuneACCESS table keeps in-frame sequences only and misses some clones. Where compared with another copy, unresolved V genes explain less than half of these, and the others have no known cause. V, J and clone size are taken as reported in that table, and D and trimming were inferred from the DNA itself. The sample table holds approximately 89,000 clones, of which 90% to 95% were seen once. The top ten clones comprise 1.1% of the sample.

The CDR3 numbers 15 residues from cysteine through phenylalanine. Left in the record is the CDR3 DNA by itself, 45 bases read in frame from the first base. V loses 0 bases of germline sequence and J loses 2 bases, and the interval between the two ends is 8 bases. Reading the germline V gene (reference sequence) gives CDR1 MNHEY and CDR2 SMNVEV. The chain links TRBV27 with TRBJ1-5; the D segment could be TRBD1, given 5 matching bases. The sequencing used unstimulated CD8+ T cells sorted from spleen or lymph node cells, collected before transplant. The clonotype comes from a human donor who was the organ donor for an intestinal transplant. CDR3 protein: CASSLSSGRNQPQHF. The sequenced DNA is TGTGCCAGCAGTTTATCATCAGGGCGCAATCAGCCCCAGCATTTT.